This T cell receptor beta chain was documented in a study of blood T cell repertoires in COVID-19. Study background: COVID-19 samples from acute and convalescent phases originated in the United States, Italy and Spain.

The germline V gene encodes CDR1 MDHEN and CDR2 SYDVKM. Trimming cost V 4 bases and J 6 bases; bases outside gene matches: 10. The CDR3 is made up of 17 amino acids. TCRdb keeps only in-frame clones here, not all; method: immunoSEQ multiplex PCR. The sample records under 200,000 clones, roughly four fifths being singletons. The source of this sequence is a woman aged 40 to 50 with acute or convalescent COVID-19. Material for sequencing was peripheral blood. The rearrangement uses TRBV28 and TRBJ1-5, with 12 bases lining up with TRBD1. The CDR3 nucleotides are TGTGCCAGCAGTTACCCGGGACAGGGGGCGCGGAGTCAGCCCCAGCATTTT. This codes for CASSYPGQGARSQPQHF. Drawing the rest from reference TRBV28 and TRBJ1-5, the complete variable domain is DVKVTQSSRYLVKRTGEKVFLECVQDMDHENMFWYRQDPGLGLRLIYFSYDVKMKEKGDIPEGYSVSREKKERFSLILESASTNQTSMYLCASSYPGQGARSQPQHFGDGTRLSIL.